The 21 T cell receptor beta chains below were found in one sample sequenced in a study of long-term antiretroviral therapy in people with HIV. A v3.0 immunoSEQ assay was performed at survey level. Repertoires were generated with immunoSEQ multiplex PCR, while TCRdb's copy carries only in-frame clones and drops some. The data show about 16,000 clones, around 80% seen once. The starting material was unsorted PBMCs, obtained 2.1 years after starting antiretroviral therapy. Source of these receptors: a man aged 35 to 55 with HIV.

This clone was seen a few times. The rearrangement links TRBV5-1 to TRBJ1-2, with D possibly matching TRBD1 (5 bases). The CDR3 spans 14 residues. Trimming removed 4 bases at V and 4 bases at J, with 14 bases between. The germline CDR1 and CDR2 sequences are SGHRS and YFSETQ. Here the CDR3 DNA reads TGCGCCAGCAGCGGGGGTGAAGGGGCCTATGGCTACACCTTC. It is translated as CASSGGEGAYGYTF.

Written as DNA, the CDR3 is TGTGCCAGCAGTTTACGGAATTCACCCCTCCACTTT. Its protein is CASSLRNSPLHF. This chain uses TRBV27 with TRBJ1-6, with D hard to call. V was trimmed by 2 bases and J by 7 bases, leaving 3 bases between them. CDR3 size: 12 residues. CDR1 and CDR2 (germline): MNHEY, SMNVEV (reference sequence).

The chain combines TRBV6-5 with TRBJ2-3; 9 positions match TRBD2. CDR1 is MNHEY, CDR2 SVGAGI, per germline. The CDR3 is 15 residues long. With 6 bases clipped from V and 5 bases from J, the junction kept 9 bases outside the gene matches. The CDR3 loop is CASSPRGGAIDTQYF. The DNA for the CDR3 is TGTGCCAGCAGCCCCCGCGGGGGGGCGATAGATACGCAGTATTTT.

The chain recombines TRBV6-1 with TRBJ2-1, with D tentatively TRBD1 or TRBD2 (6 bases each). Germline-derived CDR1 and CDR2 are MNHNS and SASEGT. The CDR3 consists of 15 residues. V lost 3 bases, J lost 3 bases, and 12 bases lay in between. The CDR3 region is CASSEEGVIYNEQFF. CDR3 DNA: TGTGCCAGCAGTGAGGAGGGGGTGATCTACAATGAGCAGTTCTTC.

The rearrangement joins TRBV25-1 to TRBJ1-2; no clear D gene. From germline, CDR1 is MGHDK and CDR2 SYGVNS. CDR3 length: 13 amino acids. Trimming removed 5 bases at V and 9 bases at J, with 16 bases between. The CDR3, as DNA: TGTGCCAGCAGTCCGCCTATTGCACGGAGCTACACCTTC. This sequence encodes CASSPPIARSYTF.

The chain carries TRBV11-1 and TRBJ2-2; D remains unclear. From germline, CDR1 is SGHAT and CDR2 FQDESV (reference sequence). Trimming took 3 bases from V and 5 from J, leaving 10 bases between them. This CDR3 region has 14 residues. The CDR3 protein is CASSFNVATGELFF. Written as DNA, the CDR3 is TGTGCCAGCAGCTTCAATGTAGCTACCGGGGAGCTGTTTTTT.

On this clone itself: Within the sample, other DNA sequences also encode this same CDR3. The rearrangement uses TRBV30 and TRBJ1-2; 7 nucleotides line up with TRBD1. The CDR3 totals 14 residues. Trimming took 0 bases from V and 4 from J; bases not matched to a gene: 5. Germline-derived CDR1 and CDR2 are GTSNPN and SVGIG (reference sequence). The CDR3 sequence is CAWSVLRDSYGYTF. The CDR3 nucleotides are TGTGCCTGGAGTGTACTCCGGGACAGCTATGGCTACACCTTC.

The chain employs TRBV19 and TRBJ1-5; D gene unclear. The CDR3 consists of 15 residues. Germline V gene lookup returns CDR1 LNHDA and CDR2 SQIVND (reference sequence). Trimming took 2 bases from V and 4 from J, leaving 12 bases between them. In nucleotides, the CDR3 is TGTGCCAGTAGTATAACTGGGATGGAAAATCAGCCCCAGCATTTT. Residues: CASSITGMENQPQHF.

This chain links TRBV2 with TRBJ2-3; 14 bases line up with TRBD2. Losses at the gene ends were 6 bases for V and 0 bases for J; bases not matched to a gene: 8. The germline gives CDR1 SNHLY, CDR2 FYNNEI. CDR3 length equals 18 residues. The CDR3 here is CASRGGTSGGLSTDTQYF. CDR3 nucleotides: TGTGCCAGCAGGGGGGGGACTAGCGGGGGCCTGAGCACAGATACGCAGTATTTT. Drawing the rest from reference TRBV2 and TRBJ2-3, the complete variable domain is EPEVTQTPSHQVTQMGQEVILRCVPISNHLYFYWYRQILGQKVEFLVSFYNNEISEKSEIFDDQFSVERPDGSNFTLKIRSTKLEDSAMYFCASRGGTSGGLSTDTQYFGPGTRLTVL.

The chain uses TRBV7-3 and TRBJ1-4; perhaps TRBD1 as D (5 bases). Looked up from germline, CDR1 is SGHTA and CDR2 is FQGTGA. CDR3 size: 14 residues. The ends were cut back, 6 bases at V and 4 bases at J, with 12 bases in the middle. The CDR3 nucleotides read TGTGCCAGCAGGGGGCAGGGCGGTAATGAAAAACTGTTTTTT. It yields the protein CASRGQGGNEKLFF.

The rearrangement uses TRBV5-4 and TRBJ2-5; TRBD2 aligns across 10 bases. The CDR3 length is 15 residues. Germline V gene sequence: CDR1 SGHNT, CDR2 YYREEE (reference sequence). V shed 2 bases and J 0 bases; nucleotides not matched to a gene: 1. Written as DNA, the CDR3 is TGTGCCAGCAGCTTCAGCGGGGGGGACCAAGAGACCCAGTACTTC. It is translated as CASSFSGGDQETQYF.

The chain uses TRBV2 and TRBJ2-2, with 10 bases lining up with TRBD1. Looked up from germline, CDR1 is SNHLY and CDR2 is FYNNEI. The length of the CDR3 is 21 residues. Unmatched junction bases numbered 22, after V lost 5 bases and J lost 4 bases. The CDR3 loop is CASSQHGLGGQGSRSTGELFF. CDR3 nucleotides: TGTGCCAGCAGTCAACACGGCCTCGGGGGACAGGGGAGTAGATCCACCGGGGAGCTGTTTTTT.

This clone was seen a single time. This CDR3 is CASSLLSGSLGGDTF. The CDR3, as DNA: TGTGCCAGCAGCCTCTTGAGTGGCAGCCTCGGCGGCGACACCTTC. The genes are TRBV7-2 and TRBJ1-2; no clear D. The CDR3 runs to 15 residues. The germline V and J ends were trimmed by 5 bases and 12 bases, with 25 bases remaining between them. Germline V gene sequence: CDR1 SGHTA, CDR2 FQGNSA.

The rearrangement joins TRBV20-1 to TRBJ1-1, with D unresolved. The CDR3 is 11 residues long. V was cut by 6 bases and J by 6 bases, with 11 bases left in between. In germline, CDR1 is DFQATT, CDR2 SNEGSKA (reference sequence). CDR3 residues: CSAPLAAEAFF. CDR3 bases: TGCAGTGCCCCCCTGGCAGCTGAAGCTTTCTTT.

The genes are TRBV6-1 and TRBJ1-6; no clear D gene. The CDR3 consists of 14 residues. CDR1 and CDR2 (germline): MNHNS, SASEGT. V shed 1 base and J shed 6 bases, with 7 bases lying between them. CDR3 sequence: CASSEVRINSPLHF. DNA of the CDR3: TGTGCCAGCAGTGAAGTCAGGATTAATTCACCCCTCCACTTT.

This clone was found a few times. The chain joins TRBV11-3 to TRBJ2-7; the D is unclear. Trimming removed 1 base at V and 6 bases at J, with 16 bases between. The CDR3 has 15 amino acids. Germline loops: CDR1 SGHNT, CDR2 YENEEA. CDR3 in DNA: TGTGCCAGCAGCTTAGGGCCAAGCCCCTTTTCCGAGCAGTACTTC. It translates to CASSLGPSPFSEQYF.

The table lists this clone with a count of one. CDR3 bases: TGTGCCATCAGTGATCTAGCGGCCTCCTACAATGAGCAGTTCTTC. Protein sequence: CAISDLAASYNEQFF. The chain employs TRBV10-3 and TRBJ2-1; TRBD2 matches 7 bases. V lost 3 bases, J lost 0 bases, and 2 bases stayed unmatched. This CDR3 spans 15 amino acids. The germline CDR1 and CDR2 sequences are ENHRY and SYGVKD.

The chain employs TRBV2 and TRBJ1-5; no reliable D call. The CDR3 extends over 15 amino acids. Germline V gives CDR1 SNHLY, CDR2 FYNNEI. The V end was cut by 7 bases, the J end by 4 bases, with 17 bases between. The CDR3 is CASTFGPAGNQPQHF. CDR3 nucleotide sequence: TGTGCCAGCACTTTCGGCCCCGCGGGAAATCAGCCCCAGCATTTT.

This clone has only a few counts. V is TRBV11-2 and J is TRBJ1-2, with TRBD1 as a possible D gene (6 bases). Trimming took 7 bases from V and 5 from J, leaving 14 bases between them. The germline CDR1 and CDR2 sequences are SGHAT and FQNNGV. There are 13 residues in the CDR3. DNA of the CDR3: TGTGCCAGCACCCCCACAGGGAAGTATGGCTACACCTTC. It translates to CASTPTGKYGYTF. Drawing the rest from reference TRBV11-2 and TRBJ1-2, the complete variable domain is EAGVAQSPRYKIIEKRQSVAFWCNPISGHATLYWYQQILGQGPKLLIQFQNNGVVDDSQLPKDRFSAERLKGVDSTLKIQPAKLEDSAVYLCASTPTGKYGYTFGSGTRLTVV.

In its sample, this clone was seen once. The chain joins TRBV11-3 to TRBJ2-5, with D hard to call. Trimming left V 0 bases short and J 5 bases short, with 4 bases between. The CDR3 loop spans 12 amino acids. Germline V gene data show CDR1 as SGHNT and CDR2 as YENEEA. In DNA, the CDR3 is TGTGCCAGCAGCTTAGACGGGGAGACCCAGTACTTC. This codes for CASSLDGETQYF.

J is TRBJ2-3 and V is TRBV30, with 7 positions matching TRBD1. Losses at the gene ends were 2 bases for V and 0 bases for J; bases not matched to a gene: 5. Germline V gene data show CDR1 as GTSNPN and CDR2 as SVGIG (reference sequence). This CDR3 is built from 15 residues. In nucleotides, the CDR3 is TGTGCCTGGAGTCGACAGGGAACAAGCACAGATACGCAGTATTTT. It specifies CAWSRQGTSTDTQYF.